The sequence of this TCR beta chain was determined in a study of OX40 agonist ivuxolimab in advanced cancers. The data were produced by immunoSEQ multiplex PCR, yet TCRdb's version contains in-frame clones alone and is incomplete. Of approximately 77,000 clones in the sample, 91% were seen once. Autoimmune disease history or systemic immunosuppression was exclusionary. This TCR was sampled from an adult with an advanced solid tumor such as melanoma, head and neck, liver or kidney cancer. The source was CD4+ or CD8+ T cells sorted from blood, collected in a trial of the OX40 agonist ivuxolimab.

The CDR3 protein is CASSQETSYNEQFF. Here the CDR3 DNA reads TGCGCCAGCAGCCAAGAGACGAGCTACAATGAGCAGTTCTTC. The chain combines TRBV4-1 with TRBJ2-1; D ambiguous. Trimming stripped 0 bases from V and 3 bases from J, with 6 bases between. The length of the CDR3 is 14 residues. Germline CDR1 reads MGHRA; CDR2 reads YSYEKL.